This TCR beta chain is from a study of blood T cell repertoires in COVID-19. Study in general: COVID-19 samples from acute and convalescent phases originated in the United States, Italy and Spain.

Clones were sequenced by immunoSEQ multiplex PCR, and TCRdb holds only the in-frame ones, with some missing. Of tens of thousands of clones listed, roughly four fifths are singletons. The CDR3 length is 15 residues. The trim removed 4 bases at V and 0 bases at J, leaving 3 bases unmatched. Germline CDR1 reads KGHDR; CDR2 reads SFDVKD. Sequenced input: peripheral blood. The receptor was derived from a woman aged 60-70 years with acute or convalescent COVID-19. The chain couples TRBV24-1 to TRBJ2-7, with 9 bases matching TRBD1. The CDR3 nucleotides are TGTGCCACCAGTGAAACGGGACAGGGCTCCTACGAGCAGTACTTC. Its translation is CATSETGQGSYEQYF.